Each of the 25 T cell receptor beta chains below was sequenced from the same sample in a study of cytomegalovirus exposure and HLA in healthy donors. It was with 60 Vbeta and 13 Jbeta primers that the PCR ran. The repertoire was sequenced with immunoSEQ multiplex PCR; TCRdb's copy has only in-frame clones and lacks some. Counted here are 130,000 or so clones, around 84% occurring once; the ten biggest clones make up 2.5% to 3.5%. The sample comprised PBMCs. All receptors derive from a woman under 30 in good health and CMV-seropositive.

This clone came up once. The rearrangement joins TRBV16 to TRBJ2-1; a possible D gene is TRBD2 (6 bases). The germline CDR1 and CDR2 sequences are KGHSY and FQNENV. This CDR3 comprises 15 residues. The V end was cut by 3 bases, the J end by 10 bases, with 19 bases between. CDR3 nucleotides: TGTGCCAGCAGCCACGGGACTCCCCTCCGGGGGGAGCAGTTCTTC. Translated, it gives CASSHGTPLRGEQFF.

The chain employs TRBV25-1 and TRBJ1-1, with a possible D match to TRBD1 (6 bases). The CDR3 has 13 residues. Germline V gene data show CDR1 as MGHDK and CDR2 as SYGVNS. V lost 8 bases and J 1 base, leaving 11 bases between the germline ends. The CDR3 reads CASRRQANTEAFF. In DNA, the CDR3 is TGTGCCAGCCGACGACAGGCGAACACTGAAGCTTTCTTT.

V usage is TRBV9 and J usage is TRBJ1-1; 10 bases map to TRBD1. Germline CDR1 reads SGDLS; CDR2 reads YYNGEE. The CDR3 consists of 14 residues. Trimming removed 4 bases from V and 6 bases from J; junction bases left unmatched: 6. The CDR3 DNA reads as TGTGCCAGCAGCCCGGGACAGGGGAGGCCTGAAGCTTTCTTT. Encoded protein: CASSPGQGRPEAFF.

V and J are TRBV5-4 and TRBJ1-1; perhaps TRBD1 as D (5 bases). This CDR3 region has 15 residues. Trimming stripped 4 bases from V and 2 bases from J, with 15 bases between. Germline V gives CDR1 SGHNT, CDR2 YYREEE (reference sequence). The CDR3, as DNA: TGTGCCAGCAGCCCTCTTCCGACAGAAAACACTGAAGCTTTCTTT. Its protein product is CASSPLPTENTEAFF.

The V and J genes are TRBV7-9 and TRBJ1-2, with D unresolved. The germline CDR1 and CDR2 sequences are SEHNR and FQNEAQ (reference sequence). Trimming shortened V by 4 bases and J by 0 bases, and 3 bases separated the two germline ends. The CDR3 totals 12 residues. The CDR3 coding sequence is TGTGCCAGCAGCTACACTAACTATGGCTACACCTTC. Its protein product is CASSYTNYGYTF.

CDR3 sequence reads: CASIFGGAGELFF. The CDR3 coding sequence is TGTGCCAGCATTTTTGGAGGCGCCGGGGAGCTGTTTTTT. V gene TRBV2 combines with J gene TRBJ2-2, with D possibly TRBD2 on 5 matching bases. The CDR3 consists of 13 residues. Germline assignment: CDR1 SNHLY and CDR2 FYNNEI. V lost 7 bases, J lost 6 bases, and 12 bases lay in between.

The table lists this clone with a count of one. CDR3 amino acids: CSAYNSYEQYF. The CDR3 DNA sequence: TGCAGTGCTTACAACTCCTACGAGCAGTACTTC. J is TRBJ2-7 and V is TRBV20-1; D gene uncertain. The CDR3 totals 11 residues. Germline V lookup: CDR1 DFQATT, CDR2 SNEGSKA (reference sequence). The V gene lost 5 bases and the J gene lost 0 bases, with 5 bases spanning the gap.

The V call is TRBV2, the J call TRBJ2-5; D perhaps matches TRBD2 (5 bases). The ends were cut back, 6 bases at V and 1 base at J, with 9 bases in the middle. The CDR3 sequence is 13 residues long. Germline V gives CDR1 SNHLY, CDR2 FYNNEI. Written as DNA, the CDR3 is TGTGCCAGCAGGGGAGACTCCCAAGAGACCCAGTACTTC. Protein: CASRGDSQETQYF.

V and J are TRBV19 and TRBJ1-2, with 11 bases aligning to TRBD1. CDR1 is LNHDA and CDR2 is SQIVND in the germline V gene (reference sequence). The V segment lost 8 bases and the J segment 14 bases; nucleotides outside the gene matches: 10. The CDR3 loop spans 12 amino acids. CDR3 loop: CASAHRDRGFTF. The CDR3 nucleotides read TGTGCCAGTGCGCACCGGGACAGGGGGTTTACCTTC.

This clone was seen more than once but under ten times. The chain employs TRBV28 and TRBJ1-1; D might be TRBD1 (6 bases). CDR1 MDHEN and CDR2 SYDVKM come from the germline V gene. The CDR3 totals 15 residues. V was shortened by 2 bases and J by 1 base, with 11 bases between the two germline ends. The CDR3 is CASSLGTGKNTEAFF. For the CDR3, the DNA is TGTGCCAGCAGTTTAGGCACAGGGAAGAACACTGAAGCTTTCTTT.

The CDR3 reads CASHLYGEQFF. The CDR3 region has the DNA TGTGCCAGCCATTTGTATGGCGAGCAGTTCTTC. The chain couples TRBV27 to TRBJ2-1; no reliable D call. V gave up 8 bases and J gave up 10 bases, with 12 bases separating them. Germline CDR1 is MNHEY and CDR2 is SMNVEV (reference sequence). This CDR3 region has 11 residues.

This clone was counted a few times. The chain has TRBV5-5 and TRBJ1-5; 7 bases agree with TRBD1. Trimming removed 0 bases from V and 6 bases from J; junction bases left unmatched: 15. The length of the CDR3 is 18 residues. Per germline, CDR1 SGHKS and CDR2 YYEKEE (reference sequence). Here the CDR3 reads CASSLADPRTGWVQPQHF. The CDR3 bases are TGTGCCAGCAGCTTGGCGGACCCAAGGACAGGTTGGGTTCAGCCCCAGCATTTT. The whole variable domain, remainder taken from reference TRBV5-5 and TRBJ1-5, is DAGVTQSPTHLIKTRGQQVTLRCSPISGHKSVSWYQQVLGQGPQFIFQYYEKEERGRGNFPDRFSARQFPNYSSELNVNALLLGDSALYLCASSLADPRTGWVQPQHFGDGTRLSIL.

V gene TRBV27 combines with J gene TRBJ2-1; 11 bases match TRBD2. The CDR3 sequence is 17 residues long. Germline CDR1 is MNHEY and CDR2 is SMNVEV (reference sequence). J gave up 5 bases and V 1 base, and 7 bases lay outside the gene matches. The CDR3 loop reads CASSLFYPSGGNNEQFF. CDR3 nucleotide sequence: TGTGCCAGCAGTTTATTTTACCCTAGCGGGGGGAACAATGAGCAGTTCTTC.

This chain joins TRBV6-5 and TRBJ2-2; 8 nucleotides agree with TRBD1. The CDR3 is 15 amino acids. The V segment lost 2 bases and the J segment 7 bases; nucleotides outside the gene matches: 6. CDR1 is MNHEY, CDR2 SVGAGI, per germline. The CDR3 DNA follows: TGTGCCAGCAGTTACCGAGGACAGGGCGGCGGGGAGCTGTTTTTT. Translating gives CASSYRGQGGGELFF.

The genes are TRBV7-2 and TRBJ2-5, with 11 bases matching TRBD2. Germline V gene data show CDR1 as SGHTA and CDR2 as FQGNSA. After removal of 1 base from V and 1 base from J, the junction contained 2 bases not matched to a gene. This CDR3 spans 16 amino acids. The CDR3 loop reads CASSLVAGGFQETQYF. In DNA form, the CDR3 reads TGTGCCAGCAGCTTAGTAGCGGGGGGGTTCCAAGAGACCCAGTACTTC.

The J gene is TRBJ2-2, the V gene TRBV2; 7 positions match TRBD1. Per germline, CDR1 SNHLY and CDR2 FYNNEI. This CDR3 spans 13 amino acids. After removal of 8 bases from V and 0 bases from J, the junction contained 0 bases not matched to a gene. CDR3: CASGTANTGELFF. The CDR3, as DNA: TGTGCCAGCGGGACAGCGAACACCGGGGAGCTGTTTTTT. Complete variable domain (other parts from reference TRBV2 and TRBJ2-2): EPEVTQTPSHQVTQMGQEVILRCVPISNHLYFYWYRQILGQKVEFLVSFYNNEISEKSEIFDDQFSVERPDGSNFTLKIRSTKLEDSAMYFCASGTANTGELFFGEGSRLTVL.

The V and J genes are TRBV6-5 and TRBJ2-7, with D maybe TRBD1 (6 bases). V gave up 6 bases and J gave up 4 bases, with 10 bases separating them. CDR3 length: 12 residues. Germline-derived CDR1 and CDR2 are MNHEY and SVGAGI. The CDR3 nucleotides read TGTGCCAGCAGGGCTACAGGGTACGAGCAGTACTTC. This sequence encodes CASRATGYEQYF.

The V and J genes are TRBV6-5 and TRBJ1-3; TRBD1 matches 7 bases. The trim removed 6 bases at V and 6 bases at J, leaving 5 bases unmatched. From germline, CDR1 is MNHEY and CDR2 SVGAGI. CDR3 size: 13 residues. CDR3 sequence: CASSPTGLNTIYF. The DNA for the CDR3 is TGTGCCAGCAGCCCGACAGGGCTAAACACCATATATTTT.

This clone was counted a single time. The chain couples TRBV6-7 to TRBJ1-1, with no clear D. TRBV6-7 is labeled an ORF, and its function is uncertain. The CDR3 is 13 amino acids. V was trimmed by 7 bases and J by 4 bases, leaving 13 bases between them. The CDR3 DNA reads TGTGCCAGCATCTTGGGCAGCCTCACTGAAGCTTTCTTT. Protein product: CASILGSLTEAFF.

This clone was counted between two and nine times. The rearrangement uses TRBV27 and TRBJ2-3; 10 positions match TRBD2. The V segment lost 5 bases and the J segment 4 bases; nucleotides outside the gene matches: 3. The CDR3 length is 14 residues. The germline V gene has CDR1 MNHEY and CDR2 SMNVEV (reference sequence). Here the CDR3 reads CASSSSGGSDTQYF. The CDR3 DNA reads as TGTGCCAGCAGTAGTAGCGGGGGGTCAGATACGCAGTATTTT.

This clone was observed a handful of times. The chain carries TRBV18 and TRBJ2-6, with D unclear. Trimming cost V 0 bases and J 2 bases, with 2 bases left between them. CDR3 length: 14 residues. CDR1 is KGHSH, CDR2 LQKENI, per germline. DNA of the CDR3: TGTGCCAGCTCACCACCTACTGGGGCCAACGTCCTGACTTTC. Translated: CASSPPTGANVLTF.

This chain connects TRBV7-2 to TRBJ2-7; D is perhaps TRBD1 (8 bases). Germline V gene data show CDR1 as SGHTA and CDR2 as FQGNSA. Trimming left V 7 bases short and J 6 bases short, with 19 bases between. CDR3 size: 14 residues. The CDR3 is CASNRGGPGGEQYF. The CDR3 DNA is TGTGCCAGCAACAGGGGGGGGCCCGGGGGCGAGCAGTACTTC.

The chain has TRBV7-3 and TRBJ1-2; possible D gene TRBD1, 5 bases. Per germline, CDR1 SGHTA and CDR2 FQGTGA. Between the trimmed V and J ends, which lost 7 bases and 8 bases, there was a span of 14 bases. This CDR3 spans 12 amino acids. For the CDR3, the DNA is TGTGCCAGCATCCTTAGCAGGGTCGGCTACACCTTC. Translating it yields CASILSRVGYTF.

This clone was seen only a few times. V gene TRBV18 combines with J gene TRBJ2-3; D might be TRBD2 (5 bases). Germline values: CDR1 KGHSH, CDR2 LQKENI. V dropped 4 bases and J dropped 6 bases, with 14 bases sitting between them. The CDR3 covers 14 residues. The CDR3 loop reads CASSQETRVDTQYF. DNA of the CDR3: TGTGCCAGCTCACAGGAAACTAGAGTCGATACGCAGTATTTT.

The V gene is TRBV14, the J gene TRBJ2-3; tentatively, D is TRBD2 (6 bases). Germline-derived CDR1 and CDR2 are SGHDN and FVKESK. The CDR3 extends over 15 amino acids. Trimming shortened V by 2 bases and J by 5 bases, and 14 bases separated the two germline ends. The CDR3 DNA reads TGTGCCAGCAGCCAAATCGGGGGTTTCGGAGATACGCAGTATTTT. Translation gives CASSQIGGFGDTQYF. Based on the CDR3 plus reference TRBV14 and TRBJ2-3, the full variable domain is EAGVTQFPSHSVIEKGQTVTLRCDPISGHDNLYWYRRVMGKEIKFLLHFVKESKQDESGMPNNRFLAERTGGTYSTLKVQPAELEDSGVYFCASSQIGGFGDTQYFGPGTRLTVL.